These 31 T cell receptor beta chains were sequenced from one sample in a study of graft-versus-host responses after intestinal transplantation. Assay used: immunoSEQ multiplex PCR; TCRdb lists only in-frame clones, some missing. Of almost 85,000 clones in the sample, 91% were seen once. The antigens for these receptors are not known. The sample was unstimulated CD4+ T cells sorted from spleen or lymph node cells, taken before intestinal transplant. Receptors were obtained from a human donor who received an intestinal transplant.

The V gene is TRBV18, the J gene TRBJ1-2; D is ambiguous. This CDR3 is built from 14 residues. V lost 3 bases and J lost 1, with 9 bases in between. Germline V gene sequence: CDR1 KGHSH, CDR2 LQKENI. CDR3 DNA: TGTGCCAGCTCACCCATACACAGTAACTATGGCTACACCTTC. Its translation is CASSPIHSNYGYTF.

This sequence joins TRBV27 and TRBJ1-5, with D unresolved. Germline-derived CDR1 and CDR2 are MNHEY and SMNVEV (reference sequence). The V and J ends lost 6 bases and 0 bases respectively, with 9 bases between them. This CDR3 contains 14 residues. Here the CDR3 reads CASSQQNSNQPQHF. The CDR3 DNA follows: TGTGCCAGCAGCCAACAGAATAGCAATCAGCCCCAGCATTTT.

The rearrangement links TRBV4-3 to TRBJ2-3; unclear D gene. Per germline, CDR1 LGHNA and CDR2 YSLEER. V was pared by 0 bases and J by 3 bases, with 7 bases between. CDR3 length equals 14 residues. CDR3 in DNA: TGCGCCAGCAGCCAAGACGAGGTGACAGATACGCAGTATTTT. It specifies CASSQDEVTDTQYF.

The CDR3 spells CASSEPGLALQFF. CDR3 DNA sequence: TGTGCCAGCAGTGAACCGGGCCTAGCTTTGCAGTTCTTC. The rearrangement uses TRBV6-1 and TRBJ2-1; possibly TRBD2 for D (5 bases). V gave up 2 bases and J gave up 12 bases, with 14 bases separating them. This CDR3 has 13 amino acids. Germline values: CDR1 MNHNS, CDR2 SASEGT.

The chain links TRBV4-3 to TRBJ2-2; no firm D call. Per germline, CDR1 LGHNA and CDR2 YSLEER. The CDR3 runs 14 residues. The germline V and J ends were trimmed by 0 bases and 7 bases, with 9 bases remaining between them. DNA of the CDR3: TGCGCCAGCAGCCAAGAGCCCCGCGGCGGGGAGCTGTTTTTT. Translating gives CASSQEPRGGELFF.

The rearrangement uses TRBV9 and TRBJ1-1; TRBD1 is a possible D gene (5 bases). The CDR3 runs to 13 residues. V lost 4 bases, J lost 6 bases, and 13 bases lay in between. CDR1 SGDLS and CDR2 YYNGEE come from the germline V gene. The CDR3 nucleotides are TGTGCCAGCAGCCTCCGGTGGGGGGCTGAAGCTTTCTTT. This codes for CASSLRWGAEAFF. The complete variable domain, with remaining parts taken from reference TRBV9 and TRBJ1-1, reads DSGVTQTPKHLITATGQRVTLRCSPRSGDLSVYWYQQSLDQGLQFLIQYYNGEERAKGNILERFSAQQFPDLHSELNLSSLELGDSALYFCASSLRWGAEAFFGQGTRLTVV.

The chain uses TRBV7-2 and TRBJ1-1; possible D gene TRBD1, 6 bases. The CDR3 extends over 15 amino acids. Germline V CDR1 and CDR2: SGHTA, FQGNSA. Trimming left V 6 bases short and J 4 bases short, with 18 bases between. The CDR3 loop is CASRQLTGLGTEAFF. DNA for the CDR3: TGTGCCAGCAGGCAACTGACAGGTCTTGGCACTGAAGCTTTCTTT. Drawing the rest from reference TRBV7-2 and TRBJ1-1, the complete variable domain is GAGVSQSPSNKVTEKGKDVELRCDPISGHTALYWYRQSLGQGLEFLIYFQGNSAPDKSGLPSDRFSAERTGGSVSTLTIQRTQQEDSAVYLCASRQLTGLGTEAFFGQGTRLTVV.

The chain combines TRBV7-9 with TRBJ2-7; 11 bases map to TRBD2. V dropped 5 bases and J dropped 4; count of bases not matched to a gene: 7. The CDR3 sequence is 15 residues long. Germline CDR1 SEHNR, CDR2 FQNEAQ (reference sequence). This CDR3 reads CASSVPGLAAYEQYF. The CDR3 region has the DNA TGTGCCAGCAGCGTACCGGGACTAGCGGCGTACGAGCAGTACTTC.

This clone was seen a few times. V gene TRBV7-9 combines with J gene TRBJ2-2, with 8 bases fitting TRBD2. The CDR3 loop spans 18 amino acids. V lost 8 bases, J lost 1 base, and 15 bases stayed unmatched. CDR1 and CDR2 (germline): SEHNR, FQNEAQ (reference sequence). In nucleotides, the CDR3 is TGTGCCAGCGAAAAACGGGAGTATAGCGGGGAGAACACCGGGGAGCTGTTTTTT. Protein product: CASEKREYSGENTGELFF.

The chain carries TRBV20-1 and TRBJ1-5; 8 nucleotides match TRBD1. V dropped 5 bases and J dropped 13; count of bases not matched to a gene: 7. The CDR3 consists of 11 residues. CDR1 DFQATT and CDR2 SNEGSKA come from the germline V gene (reference sequence). The CDR3, as DNA: TGCAGTGCTGGAAGACAGGGGCTTCAGCATTTT. Encoded protein: CSAGRQGLQHF.

As DNA, the CDR3 is TGTGCCAGCAGCTTACCAGATAGCTCACCCCTCCACTTT. It is translated as CASSLPDSSPLHF. The chain couples TRBV11-2 to TRBJ1-6, with D hard to call. Per germline, CDR1 SGHAT and CDR2 FQNNGV. V shed 2 bases and J shed 10 bases, with 9 bases lying between them. This CDR3 contains 13 residues. The complete variable domain, with remaining parts taken from reference TRBV11-2 and TRBJ1-6, reads EAGVAQSPRYKIIEKRQSVAFWCNPISGHATLYWYQQILGQGPKLLIQFQNNGVVDDSQLPKDRFSAERLKGVDSTLKIQPAKLEDSAVYLCASSLPDSSPLHFGNGTRLTVT.

The chain recombines TRBV10-3 with TRBJ1-6; 9 nucleotides match TRBD1. The CDR3 extends over 17 amino acids. Germline V gives CDR1 ENHRY, CDR2 SYGVKD. The trim removed 3 bases at V and 5 bases at J, leaving 8 bases unmatched. The CDR3 sequence: CAISESVGTGNNSPLHF. The CDR3 DNA is TGTGCCATCAGTGAAAGCGTAGGGACAGGGAATAATTCACCCCTCCACTTT.

This rearrangement joins TRBV7-6 to TRBJ2-3; TRBD2 matches 12 bases. This CDR3 spans 17 amino acids. The V segment lost 5 bases and the J segment 6 bases; nucleotides outside the gene matches: 12. Germline V gene data show CDR1 as SGHVS and CDR2 as FNYEAQ. The CDR3 loop is CASSQLTLAGGLDTQYF. CDR3 sequence (DNA): TGTGCCAGCAGCCAACTTACCCTAGCGGGGGGGCTGGATACGCAGTATTTT.

This sequence joins TRBV18 and TRBJ1-4; D remains unclear. CDR1 is KGHSH and CDR2 is LQKENI in the germline V gene. The ends were cut back, 4 bases at V and 0 bases at J, with 12 bases in the middle. The CDR3 spans 16 residues. The CDR3 DNA follows: TGTGCCAGCTCACTCTACGACGGGGCAACTAATGAAAAACTGTTTTTT. Translated: CASSLYDGATNEKLFF.

The J gene is TRBJ1-1, the V gene TRBV2, with 8 bases matching TRBD1. Looked up from germline, CDR1 is SNHLY and CDR2 is FYNNEI. V lost 6 bases, J lost 4 bases, and 4 bases stayed unmatched. The CDR3 sequence is 13 residues long. The DNA for the CDR3 is TGTGCCAGCAGGTTGGACAGGGCCACTGAAGCTTTCTTT. Translation gives CASRLDRATEAFF. Full variable domain (rest looked up from reference TRBV2 and TRBJ1-1): EPEVTQTPSHQVTQMGQEVILRCVPISNHLYFYWYRQILGQKVEFLVSFYNNEISEKSEIFDDQFSVERPDGSNFTLKIRSTKLEDSAMYFCASRLDRATEAFFGQGTRLTVV.

The CDR3 loop is CASSKGSGARVKNIQYF. CDR3 DNA: TGTGCCAGCAGCAAGGGAAGCGGGGCCCGAGTCAAAAACATTCAGTACTTC. The chain is built from TRBV21-1 and TRBJ2-4; the table's D gene call, TRBD2, was not cross checked with the DNA. TRBV21-1 is marked as a pseudogene. This CDR3 has 17 amino acids.

The rearrangement joins TRBV6-1 to TRBJ1-2; D gene unclear. Germline CDR1 reads MNHNS; CDR2 reads SASEGT. The CDR3 is 13 residues long. Trimming cost V 3 bases and J 6 bases, with 11 bases left between them. Here the CDR3 reads CASSEGQRDGYTF. The CDR3 nucleotides are TGTGCCAGCAGTGAGGGTCAGAGGGATGGCTACACCTTC.

The chain has TRBV4-1 and TRBJ2-1; TRBD2 might be the D (7 bases). Per the germline V gene, CDR1 is MGHRA and CDR2 is YSYEKL. V was pared by 0 bases and J by 8 bases, with 17 bases between. The CDR3 spans 16 residues. The CDR3 DNA sequence: TGCGCCAGCAGCCAAGATCAAGGCGGGGGCCGGGATGAGCAGTTCTTC. Translation: CASSQDQGGGRDEQFF.

The chain joins TRBV6-5 to TRBJ2-4; D is unresolved. CDR3 length: 15 residues. Trimming cost V 5 bases and J 4 bases, with 15 bases left between them. Germline CDR1 is MNHEY and CDR2 is SVGAGI. The CDR3 sequence is CASSRRHDLKNIQYF. The CDR3, as DNA: TGTGCCAGCAGTCGGCGACACGATCTTAAAAACATTCAGTACTTC.

J is TRBJ1-1 and V is TRBV6-5, with a possible D match to TRBD1 (6 bases). The length of the CDR3 is 15 residues. V dropped 6 bases and J dropped 0 bases, with 14 bases sitting between them. Germline-derived CDR1 and CDR2 are MNHEY and SVGAGI. This CDR3 is CASSSRGALNTEAFF. The CDR3 nucleotides are TGTGCCAGCAGCTCCCGGGGGGCATTGAACACTGAAGCTTTCTTT.

V usage is TRBV2 and J usage is TRBJ2-5, with TRBD1 as a possible D gene (6 bases). Judging by the DNA end, TRBJ2-7 fits better; the J call may be wrong. Germline V gene data show CDR1 as SNHLY and CDR2 as FYNNEI. CDR3 length: 12 residues. The CDR3 DNA sequence: TGTGCCAGCACAACAGGGACCTACGAGCAGTACTTC. Translation: CASTTGTYEQYF.

The chain joins TRBV30 to TRBJ2-2; D might be TRBD2 (5 bases). The CDR3 covers 13 residues. Germline V lookup: CDR1 GTSNPN, CDR2 SVGIG (reference sequence). The V end lost 0 bases, the J end lost 6 bases, and 8 bases lay between the germline ends. In DNA, the CDR3 is TGTGCCTGGAGTGTTCTGGGAGCCGGGGAGCTGTTTTTT. Its protein product is CAWSVLGAGELFF.

This chain links TRBV7-8 with TRBJ2-7; TRBD2 agrees at 10 bases. In germline, CDR1 is SGHVS, CDR2 FQNEAQ. The CDR3 has 15 residues. The V gene end was trimmed by 4 bases and the J gene end by 6 bases; junction bases not matched to a gene: 9. The CDR3 is CASSWILAGVGEQYF. In nucleotides, the CDR3 is TGTGCCAGCAGCTGGATCCTAGCGGGGGTGGGCGAGCAGTACTTC.

This rearrangement joins TRBV12-5 to TRBJ2-7, with D possibly being TRBD1 (5 bases). The CDR3 is made up of 17 amino acids. V shed 0 bases and J shed 1 base, with 16 bases lying between them. Germline V lookup: CDR1 LGHNT, CDR2 FRNRAP. The CDR3 DNA sequence: TGTGCTAGTGGTTTGGTTGCCGTGGGCAGGGTATCCTACGAGCAGTACTTC. It specifies CASGLVAVGRVSYEQYF.

The CDR3 loop reads CASSFMGGGANVLTF. The DNA for the CDR3 is TGTGCCAGCAGCTTCATGGGCGGGGGGGCCAACGTCCTGACTTTC. V and J are TRBV7-2 and TRBJ2-6, with a possible D match to TRBD2 (5 bases). V lost 3 bases and J 4 bases, leaving 10 bases between the germline ends. Per the germline V gene, CDR1 is SGHTA and CDR2 is FQGNSA. The CDR3 runs to 15 residues.

This clone was found once. The chain links TRBV27 to TRBJ2-7, with a tentative D call TRBD2 (5 bases). The CDR3 consists of 13 residues. Per germline, CDR1 MNHEY and CDR2 SMNVEV (reference sequence). Trimming stripped 6 bases from V and 7 bases from J, with 16 bases between. The CDR3, as DNA: TGTGCCAGCAGATTGGACTCCCTGGGGGAGCAGTACTTC. It translates to CASRLDSLGEQYF.

This chain links TRBV7-2 with TRBJ2-1, with TRBD2 identical over 14 bases. The trim removed 3 bases at V and 10 bases at J, leaving 5 bases unmatched. The germline V gene encodes CDR1 SGHTA and CDR2 FQGNSA. The CDR3 consists of 15 residues. The chain's CDR3 is CASSLGTSGGREQFF. The CDR3 region has the DNA TGTGCCAGCAGCTTGGGGACTAGCGGGGGCAGGGAGCAGTTCTTC. Using reference TRBV7-2 and TRBJ2-1 for the parts outside the CDR3, the full variable domain is GAGVSQSPSNKVTEKGKDVELRCDPISGHTALYWYRQSLGQGLEFLIYFQGNSAPDKSGLPSDRFSAERTGGSVSTLTIQRTQQEDSAVYLCASSLGTSGGREQFFGPGTRLTVL.

J is TRBJ2-5 and V is TRBV25-1; 10 positions match TRBD2. Germline CDR1 is MGHDK and CDR2 is SYGVNS. The CDR3 length is 15 residues. Trimming took 6 bases from V and 5 from J; bases not matched to a gene: 9. The CDR3 loop reads CASRTSGGARETQYF. The CDR3 DNA follows: TGTGCCAGCAGAACCAGCGGGGGGGCTCGGGAGACCCAGTACTTC.

The rearrangement links TRBV10-3 to TRBJ1-2; maybe TRBD1 (5 bases). The CDR3 has 14 residues. V was pared by 2 bases and J by 4 bases, with 11 bases between. Germline CDR1 is ENHRY and CDR2 is SYGVKD. In DNA, the CDR3 is TGTGCCATCAGTGAGGCAGGGCAGGGCTATGGCTACACCTTC. Its translation: CAISEAGQGYGYTF.

V usage is TRBV7-9 and J usage is TRBJ2-3; 8 bases align to TRBD1. This CDR3 spans 17 amino acids. Losses at the gene ends were 3 bases for V and 4 bases for J; bases not matched to a gene: 12. In germline, CDR1 is SEHNR, CDR2 FQNEAQ (reference sequence). The CDR3 reads CASSFSSSLQGADTQYF. CDR3 nucleotides: TGTGCCAGCAGCTTTTCCAGCAGCCTACAGGGGGCAGATACGCAGTATTTT.

The V gene is TRBV6-6, the J gene TRBJ2-1, with D maybe TRBD2 (6 bases). V lost 7 bases to trimming and J lost 7 bases, with 20 bases between them. Per germline, CDR1 MNHNY and CDR2 SVGAGI (reference sequence). This CDR3 has 15 amino acids. The CDR3 nucleotides read TGTGCCAGCACCTCCGGGAGTGTCCGACATAATGAGCAGTTCTTC. Protein sequence: CASTSGSVRHNEQFF.